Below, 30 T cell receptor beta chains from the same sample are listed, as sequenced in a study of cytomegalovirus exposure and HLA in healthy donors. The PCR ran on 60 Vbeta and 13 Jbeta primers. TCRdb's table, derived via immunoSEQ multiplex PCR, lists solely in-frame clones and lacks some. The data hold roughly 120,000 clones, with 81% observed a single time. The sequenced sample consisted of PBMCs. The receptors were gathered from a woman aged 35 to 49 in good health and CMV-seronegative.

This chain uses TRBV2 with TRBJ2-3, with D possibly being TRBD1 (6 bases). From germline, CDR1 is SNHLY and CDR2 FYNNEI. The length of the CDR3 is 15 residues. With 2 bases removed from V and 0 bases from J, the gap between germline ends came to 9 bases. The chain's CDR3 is CASSERTASTDTQYF. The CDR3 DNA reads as TGTGCCAGCAGTGAAAGGACAGCTAGCACAGATACGCAGTATTTT.

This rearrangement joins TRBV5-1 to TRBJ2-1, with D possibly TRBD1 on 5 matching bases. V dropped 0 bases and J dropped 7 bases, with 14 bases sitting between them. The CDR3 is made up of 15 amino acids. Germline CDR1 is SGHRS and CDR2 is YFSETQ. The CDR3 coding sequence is TGCGCCAGCAGCTTGGTCAGGGTCTCTTTAAATGAGCAGTTCTTC. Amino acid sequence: CASSLVRVSLNEQFF.

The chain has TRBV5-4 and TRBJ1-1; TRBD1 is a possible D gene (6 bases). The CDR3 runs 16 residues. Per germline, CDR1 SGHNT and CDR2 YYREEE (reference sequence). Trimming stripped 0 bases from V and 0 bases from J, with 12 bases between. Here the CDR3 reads CASSLAFTGMNTEAFF. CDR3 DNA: TGTGCCAGCAGCTTGGCGTTTACAGGGATGAACACTGAAGCTTTCTTT.

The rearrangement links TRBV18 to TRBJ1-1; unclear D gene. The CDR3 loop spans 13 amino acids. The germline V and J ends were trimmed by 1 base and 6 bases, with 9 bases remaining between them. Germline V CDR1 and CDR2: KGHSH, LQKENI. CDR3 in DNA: TGTGCCAGCTCACCACGCGGCTTCGCTGAAGCTTTCTTT. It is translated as CASSPRGFAEAFF.

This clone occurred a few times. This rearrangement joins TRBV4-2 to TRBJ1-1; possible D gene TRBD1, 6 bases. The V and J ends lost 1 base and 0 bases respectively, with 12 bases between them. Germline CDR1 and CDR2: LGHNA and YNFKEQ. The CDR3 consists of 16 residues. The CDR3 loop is CASSQGVQGLNTEAFF. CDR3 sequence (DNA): TGTGCCAGCAGCCAAGGAGTACAGGGCCTGAACACTGAAGCTTTCTTT.

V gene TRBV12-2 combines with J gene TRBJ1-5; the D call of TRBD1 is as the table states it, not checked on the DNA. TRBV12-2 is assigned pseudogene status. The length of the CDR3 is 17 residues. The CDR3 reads CASRLAKTGILSQPQHF. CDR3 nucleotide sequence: TGTGCAAGTCGCTTAGCGAAGACAGGGATACTTAGTCAGCCCCAGCATTTT.

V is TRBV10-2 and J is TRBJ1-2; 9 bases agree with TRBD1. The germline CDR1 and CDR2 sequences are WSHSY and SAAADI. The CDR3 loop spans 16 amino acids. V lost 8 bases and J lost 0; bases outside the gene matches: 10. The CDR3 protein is CASQPGTGTPNYGYTF. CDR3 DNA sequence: TGCGCCAGCCAACCCGGGACAGGGACCCCTAACTATGGCTACACCTTC.

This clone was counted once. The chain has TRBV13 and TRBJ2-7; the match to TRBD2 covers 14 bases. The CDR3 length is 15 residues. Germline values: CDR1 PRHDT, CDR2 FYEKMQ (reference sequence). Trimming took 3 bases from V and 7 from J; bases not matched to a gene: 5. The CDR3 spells CASSLGTSGGGEQYF. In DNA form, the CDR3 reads TGTGCCAGCAGCTTGGGGACTAGCGGGGGCGGGGAGCAGTACTTC. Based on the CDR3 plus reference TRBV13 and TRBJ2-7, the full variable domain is AAGVIQSPRHLIKEKRETATLKCYPIPRHDTVYWYQQGPGQDPQFLISFYEKMQSDKGSIPDRFSAQQFSDYHSELNMSSLELGDSALYFCASSLGTSGGGEQYFGPGTRLTVT.

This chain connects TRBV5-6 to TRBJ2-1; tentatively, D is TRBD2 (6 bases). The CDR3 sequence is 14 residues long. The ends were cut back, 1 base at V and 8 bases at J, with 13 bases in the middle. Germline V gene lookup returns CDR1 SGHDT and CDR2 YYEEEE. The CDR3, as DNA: TGTGCCAGCAGCTTGTACGGGAAGCGGGATGAGCAGTTCTTC. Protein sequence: CASSLYGKRDEQFF.

The CDR3 sequence is CASSIYRELNTEAFF. In nucleotides, the CDR3 is TGTGCCAGTAGTATATACCGGGAACTGAACACTGAAGCTTTCTTT. This sequence joins TRBV19 and TRBJ1-1; no definite D call. The CDR3 extends over 15 amino acids. Per germline, CDR1 LNHDA and CDR2 SQIVND (reference sequence). V was clipped by 2 bases and J by 0 bases, with 10 bases between them.

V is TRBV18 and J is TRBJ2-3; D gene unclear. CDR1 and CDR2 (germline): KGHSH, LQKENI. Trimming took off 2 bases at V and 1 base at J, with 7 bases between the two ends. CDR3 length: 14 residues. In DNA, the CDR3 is TGTGCCAGCTCACCAGGCGGAGGCACAGATACGCAGTATTTT. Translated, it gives CASSPGGGTDTQYF. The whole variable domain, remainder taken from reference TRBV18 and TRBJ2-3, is NAGVMQNPRHLVRRRGQEARLRCSPMKGHSHVYWYRQLPEEGLKFMVYLQKENIIDESGMPKERFSAEFPKEGPSILRIQQVVRGDSAAYFCASSPGGGTDTQYFGPGTRLTVL.

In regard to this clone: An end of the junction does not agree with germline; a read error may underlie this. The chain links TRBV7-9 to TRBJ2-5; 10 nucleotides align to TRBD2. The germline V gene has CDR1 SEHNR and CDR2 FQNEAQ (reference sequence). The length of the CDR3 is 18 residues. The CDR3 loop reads CSSSLGLLAGISQETQYF. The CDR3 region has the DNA TGTTCCAGCAGCCTAGGGCTACTAGCGGGGATTTCTCAAGAGACCCAGTACTTC.

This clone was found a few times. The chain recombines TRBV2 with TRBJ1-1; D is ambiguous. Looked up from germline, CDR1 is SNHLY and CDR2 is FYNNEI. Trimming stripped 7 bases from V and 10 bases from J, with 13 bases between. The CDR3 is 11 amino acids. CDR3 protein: CASNLVTGAFF. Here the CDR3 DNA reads TGTGCCAGCAATCTCGTCACGGGAGCTTTCTTT.

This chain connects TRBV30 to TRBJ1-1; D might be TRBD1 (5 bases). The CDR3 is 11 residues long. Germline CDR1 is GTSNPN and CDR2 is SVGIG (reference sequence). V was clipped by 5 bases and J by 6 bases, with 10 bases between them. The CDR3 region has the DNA TGTGCCTGGTCCTGGGGGGCTGAAGCTTTCTTT. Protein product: CAWSWGAEAFF.

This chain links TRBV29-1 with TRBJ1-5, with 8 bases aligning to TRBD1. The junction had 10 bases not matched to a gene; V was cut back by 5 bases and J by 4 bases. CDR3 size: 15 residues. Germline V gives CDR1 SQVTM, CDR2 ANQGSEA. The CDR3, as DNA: TGCAGCGTTATAGCAGGGACAGGAGGTAATCAGCCCCAGCATTTT. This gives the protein CSVIAGTGGNQPQHF. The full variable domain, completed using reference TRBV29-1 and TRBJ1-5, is SAVISQKPSRDICQRGTSLTIQCQVDSQVTMMFWYRQQPGQSLTLIATANQGSEATYESGFVIDKFPISRPNLTFSTLTVSNMSPEDSSIYLCSVIAGTGGNQPQHFGDGTRLSIL.

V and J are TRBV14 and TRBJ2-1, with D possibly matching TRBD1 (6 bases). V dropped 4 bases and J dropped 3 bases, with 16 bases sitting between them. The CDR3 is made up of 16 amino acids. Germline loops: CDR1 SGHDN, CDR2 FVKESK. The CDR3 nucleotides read TGTGCCAGCAGCCGCGCAGGACAGCGTTACTACAATGAGCAGTTCTTC. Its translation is CASSRAGQRYYNEQFF.

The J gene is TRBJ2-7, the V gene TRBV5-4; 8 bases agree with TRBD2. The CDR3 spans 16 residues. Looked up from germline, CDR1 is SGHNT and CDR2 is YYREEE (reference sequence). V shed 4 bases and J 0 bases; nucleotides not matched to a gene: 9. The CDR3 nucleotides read TGTGCCAGCAGCGTCCGGCGCGGGAGGAACTCCTACGAGCAGTACTTC. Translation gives CASSVRRGRNSYEQYF.

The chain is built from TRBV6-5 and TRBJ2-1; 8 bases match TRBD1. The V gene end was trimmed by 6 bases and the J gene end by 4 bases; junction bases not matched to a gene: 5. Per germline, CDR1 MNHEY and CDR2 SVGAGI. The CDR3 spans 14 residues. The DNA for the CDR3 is TGTGCCAGCAGCCAGGACAGGGCTTACAATGAGCAGTTCTTC. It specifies CASSQDRAYNEQFF.

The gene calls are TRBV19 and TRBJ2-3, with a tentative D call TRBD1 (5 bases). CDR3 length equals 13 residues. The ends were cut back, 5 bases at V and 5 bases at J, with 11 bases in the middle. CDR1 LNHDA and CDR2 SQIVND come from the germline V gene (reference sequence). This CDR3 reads CASSVRAGDTQYF. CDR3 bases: TGTGCCAGTAGTGTCAGGGCCGGAGATACGCAGTATTTT. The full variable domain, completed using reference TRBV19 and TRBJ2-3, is DGGITQSPKYLFRKEGQNVTLSCEQNLNHDAMYWYRQDPGQGLRLIYYSQIVNDFQKGDIAEGYSVSREKKESFPLTVTSAQKNPTAFYLCASSVRAGDTQYFGPGTRLTVL.

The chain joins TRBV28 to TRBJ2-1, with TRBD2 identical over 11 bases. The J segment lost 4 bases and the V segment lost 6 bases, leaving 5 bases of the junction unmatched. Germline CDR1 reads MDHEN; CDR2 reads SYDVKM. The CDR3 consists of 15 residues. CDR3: CASSLAGGGYNEQFF. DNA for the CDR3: TGTGCCAGCAGCCTAGCGGGAGGCGGATACAATGAGCAGTTCTTC.

The CDR3 nucleotides read TGTGCCAGCAGCTTAGACCTTAGCGGGGATACAGATACGCAGTATTTT. It yields the protein CASSLDLSGDTDTQYF. The chain employs TRBV7-9 and TRBJ2-3; 8 nucleotides align to TRBD2. CDR1 SEHNR and CDR2 FQNEAQ come from the germline V gene (reference sequence). The CDR3 length is 16 residues. Trimming at V came to 1 base and at J to 3 bases, leaving 6 bases not matched to a gene.

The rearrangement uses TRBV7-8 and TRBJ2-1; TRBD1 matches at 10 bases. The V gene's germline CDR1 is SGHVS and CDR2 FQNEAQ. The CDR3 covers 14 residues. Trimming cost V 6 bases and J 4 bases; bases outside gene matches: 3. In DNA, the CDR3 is TGTGCCAGCAGTCGACAGGGGGCTTACAATGAGCAGTTCTTC. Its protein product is CASSRQGAYNEQFF.

Written as DNA, the CDR3 is TGTGCCAGCAGCCCCAGACAGGGGTTAGATGAGCAGTTCTTC. Amino acid sequence: CASSPRQGLDEQFF. The chain combines TRBV5-6 with TRBJ2-1; TRBD1 matches at 8 bases. Germline CDR1 SGHDT, CDR2 YYEEEE. Unmatched junction bases numbered 8, after V lost 4 bases and J lost 8 bases. The CDR3 is 14 residues long. Variable domain in full (rest from reference TRBV5-6 and TRBJ2-1): DAGVTQSPTHLIKTRGQQVTLRCSPKSGHDTVSWYQQALGQGPQFIFQYYEEEERQRGNFPDRFSGHQFPNYSSELNVNALLLGDSALYLCASSPRQGLDEQFFGPGTRLTVL.

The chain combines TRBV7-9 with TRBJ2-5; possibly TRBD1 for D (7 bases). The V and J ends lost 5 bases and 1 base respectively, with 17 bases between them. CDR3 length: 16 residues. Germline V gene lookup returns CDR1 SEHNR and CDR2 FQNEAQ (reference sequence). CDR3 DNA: TGTGCCAGCAGCCCGCGGGGCAGGGGGTTCCAAGAGACCCAGTACTTC. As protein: CASSPRGRGFQETQYF. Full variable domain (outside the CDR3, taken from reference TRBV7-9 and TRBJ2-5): DTGVSQNPRHKITKRGQNVTFRCDPISEHNRLYWYRQTLGQGPEFLTYFQNEAQLEKSRLLSDRFSAERPKGSFSTLEIQRTEQGDSAMYLCASSPRGRGFQETQYFGPGTRLLVL.

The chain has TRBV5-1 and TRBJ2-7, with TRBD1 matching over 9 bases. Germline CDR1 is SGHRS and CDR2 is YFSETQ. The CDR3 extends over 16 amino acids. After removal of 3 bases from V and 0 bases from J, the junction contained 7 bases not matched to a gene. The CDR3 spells CASSSQPGQGSYEQYF. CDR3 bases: TGCGCCAGCAGCTCACAACCGGGACAGGGCTCCTACGAGCAGTACTTC.

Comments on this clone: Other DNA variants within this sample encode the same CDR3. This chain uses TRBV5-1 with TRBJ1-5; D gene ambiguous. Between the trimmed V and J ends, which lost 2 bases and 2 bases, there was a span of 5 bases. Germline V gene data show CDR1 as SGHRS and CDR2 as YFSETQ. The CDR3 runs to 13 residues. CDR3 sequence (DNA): TGCGCCAGCAGCTTTCAGGGCAATCAGCCCCAGCATTTT. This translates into CASSFQGNQPQHF.

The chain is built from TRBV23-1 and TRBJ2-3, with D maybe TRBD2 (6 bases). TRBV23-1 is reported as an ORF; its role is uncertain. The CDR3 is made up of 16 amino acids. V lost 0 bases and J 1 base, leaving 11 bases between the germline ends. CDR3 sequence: CASSQSPSDCTDTQYF. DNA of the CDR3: TGCGCCAGCAGTCAATCGCCTAGCGACTGCACAGATACGCAGTATTTT.

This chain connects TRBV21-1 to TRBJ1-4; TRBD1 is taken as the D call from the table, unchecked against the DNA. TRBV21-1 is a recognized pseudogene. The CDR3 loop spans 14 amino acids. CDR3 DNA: TGTGCCAGCAGCAACCCTAGGGGGAATGAAAAACTGTTTTTT. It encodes CASSNPRGNEKLFF.

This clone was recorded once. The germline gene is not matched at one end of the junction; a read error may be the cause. The CDR3 nucleotides read TGTGCCAGCAGCTTCCGGGACAGGGTCTATGGTTACACCTTC. Residues: CASSFRDRVYGYTF. V usage is TRBV5-8 and J usage is TRBJ1-2, with 9 nucleotides matching TRBD1. The CDR3 runs to 14 residues. CDR1 and CDR2 from the germline V gene are SGHTS and YDEGEE.

CDR3 DNA sequence: TGCGCCAGCAGCCTAGTAGTCCAAGAGACCCAGTACTTC. Translation gives CASSLVVQETQYF. The V and J genes are TRBV4-1 and TRBJ2-5, with unresolved D. The CDR3 loop spans 13 amino acids. V was cut by 4 bases and J by 1 base, with 7 bases left in between. CDR1 and CDR2 from the germline V gene are MGHRA and YSYEKL.